The next 8 T cell receptor beta chains were all read from a single sample in a study of T-cell reconstitution after alpha-beta-depleted transplantation in children. Unique molecular identifiers featured in how the TCRbeta library was prepared. One entry per CDR3 protein, called by TCRdb with MiXCR from the PCR reads. The sample carries some 180,000 distinct CDR3 sequences, 6.6% recorded once. The sequencing here drew on PBMCs, taken before TCRalphabeta/CD19-depleted stem cell transplant. These receptors all come from a boy aged 2 to 10 with acute lymphoblastic leukemia, due to receive a stem cell transplant.

This clonotype was seen ten or more times. The J gene is TRBJ2-7, the V gene TRBV11-2, with D unresolved. The germline V and J ends were trimmed by 7 bases and 4 bases, with 14 bases remaining between them. The CDR3 runs 13 residues. CDR1 SGHAT and CDR2 FQNNGV come from the germline V gene. The DNA of the CDR3 is TGTGCCAGCACCATCCCCGCAGGATACGAGCAGTACTTC. Translated, it gives CASTIPAGYEQYF.

This clonotype was detected ten times or more. The V and J genes are TRBV5-5 and TRBJ2-7; TRBD2 matches 11 bases. Germline loops: CDR1 SGHKS, CDR2 YYEKEE (reference sequence). The CDR3 totals 14 residues. The V gene end was trimmed by 4 bases and the J gene end by 3 bases; junction bases not matched to a gene: 3. The CDR3 here is CASSLTSGVYEQYF. CDR3 sequence (DNA): TGTGCCAGCAGCCTGACTAGCGGGGTCTACGAGCAGTACTTC.

There are many counts of this clonotype. J is TRBJ1-1 and V is TRBV10-3; D not certain. CDR3 length: 14 residues. The V end lost 0 bases, the J end lost 1 base, and 6 bases lay between the germline ends. Germline-derived CDR1 and CDR2 are ENHRY and SYGVKD. The DNA of the CDR3 is TGTGCCATCAGTGAGTCGGGTCCGAACACTGAAGCTTTCTTT. Translating gives CAISESGPNTEAFF.

As to this clonotype: This may stem from a read error, because a much larger clone lies one nucleotide away. The chain joins TRBV3-1 to TRBJ2-1, with TRBD2 identical over 7 bases. CDR1 is LGHDT and CDR2 is YNNKEL in the germline V gene (reference sequence). This CDR3 has 13 residues. Here the CDR3 DNA reads TGTGCCAGCAGCCGCCGGGACTACTATGAGCAGTTCTTC. This codes for CASSRRDYYEQFF.

This clonotype was counted between two and nine times. V usage is TRBV3-1 and J usage is TRBJ2-5, with 8 positions matching TRBD1. J lost 5 bases, V lost 0 bases, and 2 bases had no gene match. The length of the CDR3 is 14 residues. CDR1 and CDR2 from the germline V gene are LGHDT and YNNKEL (reference sequence). This CDR3 reads CASSQDWTGETQYF. As DNA, the CDR3 is TGTGCCAGCAGCCAAGATTGGACAGGGGAGACCCAGTACTTC.

Ten or more counts support this clonotype. This chain uses TRBV5-1 with TRBJ2-1; D possibly corresponds to TRBD2 (5 bases). Germline CDR1 SGHRS, CDR2 YFSETQ. This CDR3 comprises 17 residues. V shed 3 bases and J shed 3 bases, with 19 bases lying between them. As DNA, the CDR3 is TGCGCCAGCAGCTCCCTGGAGGACCCGGGCCACTACAATGAGCAGTTCTTC. Its protein product is CASSSLEDPGHYNEQFF.

At least ten counts were recorded for this clonotype. The V and J genes are TRBV20-1 and TRBJ1-4, with 8 bases fitting TRBD1. The germline V gene has CDR1 DFQATT and CDR2 SNEGSKA (reference sequence). The CDR3 runs to 15 residues. Losses at the gene ends were 3 bases for V and 4 bases for J; bases not matched to a gene: 7. The CDR3 nucleotides read TGCAGTGCTAGTCCGTCAGGGGGCGGTAATGAAAAACTGTTTTTT. This encodes CSASPSGGGNEKLFF.

This clonotype came up many times. The rearrangement uses TRBV29-1 and TRBJ1-4; possible D gene TRBD1, 5 bases. Trimming shortened V by 4 bases and J by 6 bases, and 15 bases separated the two germline ends. CDR3 length: 14 amino acids. From germline, CDR1 is SQVTM and CDR2 ANQGSEA. CDR3 sequence reads: CSVGIYDSYEKLFF. Here the CDR3 DNA reads TGCAGCGTTGGTATTTATGACAGCTATGAAAAACTGTTTTTT.